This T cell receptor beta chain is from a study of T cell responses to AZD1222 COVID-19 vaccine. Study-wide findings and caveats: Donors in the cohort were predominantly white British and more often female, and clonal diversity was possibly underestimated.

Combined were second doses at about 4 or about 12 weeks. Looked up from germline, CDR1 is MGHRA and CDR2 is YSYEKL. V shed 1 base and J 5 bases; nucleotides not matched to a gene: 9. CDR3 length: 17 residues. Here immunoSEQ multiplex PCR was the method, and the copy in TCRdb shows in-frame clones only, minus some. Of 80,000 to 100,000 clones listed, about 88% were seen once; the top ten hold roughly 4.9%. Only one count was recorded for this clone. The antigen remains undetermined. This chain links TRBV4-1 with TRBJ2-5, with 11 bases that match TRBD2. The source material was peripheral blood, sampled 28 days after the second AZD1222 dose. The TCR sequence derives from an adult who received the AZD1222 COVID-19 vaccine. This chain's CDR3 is CASSQGSTSGGGETQYF. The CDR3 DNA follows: TGCGCCAGCAGCCAAGGGTCAACTAGCGGGGGAGGGGAGACCCAGTACTTC.